The text below deals with one T cell receptor beta chain. The data were taken from a study of T cells after somatic rescue of genetic block. Germline values: CDR1 MNHEY, CDR2 SMNVEV (reference sequence). This CDR3 is 13 amino acids long. Deletions cut 6 bases from V and 3 bases from J, with 12 bases between. Measured with immunoSEQ multiplex PCR; TCRdb has only the in-frame clones, and not every one. Of more than 65,000 clones listed, approximately 90% were seen once; the top ten hold about 3%. The specimen sequenced was peripheral blood mononuclear cells (PBMCs). The chain is built from TRBV27 and TRBJ2-7; D might be TRBD1 (5 bases). This clonotype originated in a young man. The CDR3 nucleotides are TGTGCCAGCAGGGTATGGGGCGACTACGAGCAGTACTTC. Residues: CASRVWGDYEQYF.